This T cell receptor beta chain derives from a study of T cell responses to AZD1222 COVID-19 vaccine. Sequenced by immunoSEQ multiplex PCR; TCRdb stores in-frame clones only, minus some. The profile covers 90,000 to 150,000 clones, with roughly 90% appearing a single time and 8.4% taken by the ten largest. The trim removed 6 bases at V and 4 bases at J, leaving 5 bases unmatched. Per the germline V gene, CDR1 is SGHRS and CDR2 is YFSETQ. This CDR3 is built from 13 residues. The gene calls are TRBV5-1 and TRBJ1-2; 8 bases fit TRBD1. The TCR originated in an adult in good health. This material consisted of peripheral blood, taken on day 0 of AZD1222 vaccination. CDR3 loop: CASNRGATYGYTF. The CDR3 DNA sequence: TGCGCCAGCAACAGGGGGGCGACCTATGGCTACACCTTC.